This paragraph reports one TCR beta chain. Original data processing: Nucleated cell counts were estimated from reference gene primer amplification. TCRdb's table, derived via immunoSEQ multiplex PCR, lists solely in-frame clones and lacks some. That table furnishes V, J and clone size, whereas the DNA furnished D and trimming. In the table there are fewer than 35,000 clones, approximately 86% of which are singletons. The CDR3 has 13 amino acids. V was cut by 10 bases and J by 8 bases, with 18 bases left in between. Germline lookup yields CDR1 WNHNN and CDR2 SYGVQD (reference sequence). The data stem from a study of blood T cell repertoires in COVID-19. Overall study context: Sites in the United States, Italy and Spain provided acute and convalescent COVID-19 samples. The analysed material was cDNA or gDNA that came from T cells, B-cell-depleted T cells, or PBMCs.

J is TRBJ2-1 and V is TRBV10-1; D perhaps matches TRBD2 (5 bases). This TCR was recovered from a human donor in a cohort sampled during active COVID-19. Sequences were obtained from peripheral blood. The CDR3 DNA is TGCGCCATCCCCACTAGGTCGATCTATGAGCAGTTCTTC. This sequence encodes CAIPTRSIYEQFF.